Frequency places the clone carrying this T cell receptor beta chain as large. What it recognizes is unknown. These data belong to a study of CXCR3-negative and CXCR3-positive naive CD8 T cells. cDNA libraries for TRB were generated by 5' RACE incorporating UMI labels. Using the 5' RACE reads, TCRdb records one entry per CDR3 protein without DNA. Its table lists around 57,000 distinct CDR3 sequences. The CDR3 contains 13 residues. The V gene's germline CDR1 is DFQATT and CDR2 SNEGSKA (reference sequence). Notes on the study in general: TCR strength was inferred from TRB CDR3 properties, while surface CD5 was comparable between naive subsets. Partial loss of CXCR3 expression followed cryopreservation; most assays used fresh PBMCs. Both naive subsets had comparably high diversity; memory CD8+ cells much lower. Memory cells diverged, while naive CXCR3-positive and CXCR3-negative cells had similar TRBV-TRBJ usage.

This sequence originates from a human donor in good health. Some clones in this sample may be carry-over from other donors' samples. This chain joins TRBV20-1 and TRBJ1-1; TCRdb names TRBD1, which stays unverified in the absence of DNA. The sample comprised memory CD8+ T cells from blood. Here the CDR3 reads CSASGQGDTEAFF.